This TCR beta chain emerged from a study of cytomegalovirus exposure and HLA in healthy donors. Study conclusions and caveats: Researchers reported in a later analysis that a missense DCLRE1C variant was tied to TCR beta V- and J-gene trimming. It was taken for granted in presence/absence analyses that sequencing depth across donors was roughly uniform.

The PCR employed 60 Vbeta primers together with 13 Jbeta primers. TCRdb's table, derived via immunoSEQ multiplex PCR, lists solely in-frame clones and lacks some. Here the sample table reports tens of thousands of clones. CDR3 length: 11 residues. Trimming shortened V by 2 bases and J by 11 bases, and 10 bases separated the two germline ends. Germline CDR1 reads SGHDT; CDR2 reads YYEEEE. Turning to this clone: Its matching antigen is unknown.

This sequence was found in a man aged 35 to 55 in good health and CMV-seronegative. The chain uses TRBV5-6 and TRBJ1-1; D ambiguous. Material: PBMCs. For the CDR3, the DNA is TGTGCCAGCAGCTTCGGCGAGGCGGCTTTCTTT. Translation gives CASSFGEAAFF.